This T cell receptor (beta chain) is from a study of control samples from healthy donors and cancer patients. Method: immunoSEQ multiplex PCR; TCRdb's copy keeps in-frame clones and lacks some. The sample consists of around 130,000 clones, roughly 84% of them appearing once. Between the trimmed V and J ends, which lost 5 bases and 5 bases, there was a span of 19 bases. This CDR3 contains 16 residues. Per germline, CDR1 SGHVS and CDR2 FQNEAQ. The sequenced sample was blood. The chain has TRBV7-8 and TRBJ1-5; D is uncertain. This receptor was obtained from a man between 50 and 59 years old in good health. The CDR3 protein is CASSPRSGNLDQPQHF. The CDR3 DNA reads TGTGCCAGCAGCCCGAGGAGCGGGAATCTGGATCAGCCCCAGCATTTT. Full variable domain (outside the CDR3, taken from reference TRBV7-8 and TRBJ1-5): GAGVSQSPRYKVAKRGQDVALRCDPISGHVSLFWYQQALGQGPEFLTYFQNEAQLDKSGLPSDRFFAERPEGSVSTLKIQRTQQEDSAVYLCASSPRSGNLDQPQHFGDGTRLSIL.